This T cell receptor (beta chain) was recovered during a study of cytomegalovirus exposure and HLA in healthy donors. A remark on this clone: Antigen: not known.

Study outcomes and limitations: Among TCR sequences, most were rare, though some public TCRs appeared in many donors.

At the time of sampling, donors were nominally healthy, though unrecorded immune exposures were likely. Germline values: CDR1 MDHEN, CDR2 SYDVKM. V was pared by 2 bases and J by 2 bases, with 0 bases of the junction left unmatched. The CDR3 loop spans 14 amino acids. Both 60 Vbeta primers and 13 Jbeta primers went into the PCR. Libraries were prepared by immunoSEQ multiplex PCR; TCRdb keeps only in-frame clonotypes and omits some of them. This repertoire shows more than 65,000 clones, about 70% found once; its top ten account for about 3%. The rearrangement joins TRBV28 to TRBJ2-1; 7 nucleotides align to TRBD2. The TCR comes from a man in his forties in good health and CMV-seronegative. The material sequenced was PBMCs. CDR3 region: CASSLAGAYNEQFF. For the CDR3, the DNA is TGTGCCAGCAGTTTAGCGGGGGCCTACAATGAGCAGTTCTTC.